The 3 T cell receptor beta chains below were found in one sample sequenced in a study of naive and memory T cell subsets. The SP2 primer and nested alpha and beta constant region primers amplified ligated cDNA in four rounds. TCRdb processed the 5' RACE reads anew with MiXCR; each CDR3 protein has one entry. The sample carries 45,000 to 55,000 distinct CDR3 sequences, approximately 4.8% recorded once. TCR cDNA received a 3' ligated oligonucleotide that carried a UMI. These receptors were taken from a female donor in good health.

Ten or more counts support this clonotype. The CDR3 region is CASRKGSETQYF. The CDR3, as DNA: TGTGCCAGTAGGAAGGGATCGGAGACCCAGTACTTC. This sequence joins TRBV19 and TRBJ2-5; D unclear. The CDR3 is made up of 12 amino acids. The V gene lost 6 bases and the J gene lost 5 bases, with 10 bases spanning the gap. Per germline, CDR1 LNHDA and CDR2 SQIVND (reference sequence).

This clonotype was found many times. This chain links TRBV19 with TRBJ2-3, with 7 bases fitting TRBD2. The CDR3 runs to 17 residues. With 3 bases clipped from V and 2 bases from J, the junction kept 11 bases outside the gene matches. The germline gives CDR1 LNHDA, CDR2 SQIVND (reference sequence). CDR3 sequence reads: CASSINQRTRFTDTQYF. The CDR3 coding sequence is TGTGCCAGTAGTATCAACCAACGGACTAGGTTCACAGATACGCAGTATTTT. Full variable domain (outside the CDR3, taken from reference TRBV19 and TRBJ2-3): DGGITQSPKYLFRKEGQNVTLSCEQNLNHDAMYWYRQDPGQGLRLIYYSQIVNDFQKGDIAEGYSVSREKKESFPLTVTSAQKNPTAFYLCASSINQRTRFTDTQYFGPGTRLTVL.

This clonotype was counted many times. The J gene is TRBJ1-2, the V gene TRBV6-6; possibly TRBD1 for D (5 bases). The CDR3 is made up of 14 amino acids. Germline CDR1 MNHNY, CDR2 SVGAGI (reference sequence). The V end lost 7 bases, the J end lost 3 bases, and 15 bases lay between the germline ends. CDR3 sequence (DNA): TGTGCCAGCATCGACAGTACCCGAGACTATGGCTACACCTTC. This translates into CASIDSTRDYGYTF.